A single sample gave rise to the 22 T cell receptor beta chains below, sequenced in a study of blood T cells in healthy people across ages. Together with a sample-barcoded 5' primer, a J-beta primer mix was included in a second PCR lasting about 6 to 11 cycles. TCRdb re-called the 5' RACE reads through MiXCR, storing one row per CDR3 protein. Of hundreds of thousands of distinct CDR3 sequences in the sample, around a quarter are singletons; the top ten hold around 3%. The sample was also reused in another study, on T cells of mothers and their children.

Sequencing input: blood. All receptors come from a boy younger than 18 in good health.

The gene calls are TRBV9 and TRBJ2-5; TRBD1 is a possible D gene (5 bases). Per germline, CDR1 SGDLS and CDR2 YYNGEE. The ends were cut back, 4 bases at V and 6 bases at J, with 22 bases in the middle. There are 16 residues in the CDR3. The CDR3 region has the DNA TGTGCCAGCAGCTCCCACAGCTCCCTAGGGGCTAAGACCCAGTACTTC. Amino acids: CASSSHSSLGAKTQYF.

This clonotype was found a few times. This chain links TRBV12-3 or TRBV12-4 with TRBJ1-4; TRBD1 matches at 9 bases. The V gene end was trimmed by 5 bases and the J gene end by 6 bases; junction bases not matched to a gene: 7. This CDR3 spans 15 amino acids. The CDR3 DNA reads TGTGCCAGCAGTGCGGGACAGGGATGGGATGAAAAACTGTTTTTT. It specifies CASSAGQGWDEKLFF.

This clonotype was observed a single time. The chain joins TRBV18 to TRBJ1-2; no reliable D call. CDR3 length: 16 amino acids. V lost 4 bases, J lost 6 bases, and 21 bases lay in between. CDR1 is KGHSH and CDR2 is LQKENI in the germline V gene. CDR3 loop: CASSLLGNGEINGYTF. The CDR3 DNA follows: TGTGCCAGCTCACTTCTCGGGAACGGGGAGATCAATGGCTACACCTTC.

This clonotype was found a few times. The chain couples TRBV10-3 to TRBJ2-2, with a tentative D call TRBD1 (6 bases). Trimming pared 4 bases from V and 6 bases from J, leaving 9 bases between. CDR1 is ENHRY and CDR2 is SYGVKD in the germline V gene. This CDR3 contains 13 residues. The CDR3 DNA is TGTGCCATCAGTGGAACAGGGCCCGGGGAGCTGTTTTTT. The encoded protein is CAISGTGPGELFF.

V usage is TRBV29-1 and J usage is TRBJ1-4, with 8 bases identical to TRBD1. V lost 6 bases to trimming and J lost 3 bases; unmatched junction nucleotides: 12. CDR3 length: 16 amino acids. Germline assignment: CDR1 SQVTM and CDR2 ANQGSEA. The CDR3 reads CSVGGTTGVANEKLFF. CDR3 coding DNA: TGCAGCGTGGGGGGAACGACAGGGGTGGCTAATGAAAAACTGTTTTTT.

The gene calls are TRBV4-1 and TRBJ2-7; TRBD2 matches at 7 bases. The V segment lost 1 base and the J segment 2 bases; nucleotides outside the gene matches: 5. This CDR3 is built from 15 residues. The germline V gene has CDR1 MGHRA and CDR2 YSYEKL. The CDR3 bases are TGCGCCAGCAGCCAAGGGTCGGGGGGACCCTACGAGCAGTACTTC. It yields the protein CASSQGSGGPYEQYF.

J is TRBJ1-1 and V is TRBV7-9; D possibly corresponds to TRBD1 (6 bases). V was trimmed by 5 bases and J by 4 bases, leaving 14 bases between them. This CDR3 contains 14 residues. The V gene's germline CDR1 is SEHNR and CDR2 FQNEAQ (reference sequence). CDR3 in DNA: TGTGCCAGCAGCGCAAACAGGGCTCCCACTGAAGCTTTCTTT. Its translation: CASSANRAPTEAFF.

This rearrangement joins TRBV12-3 or TRBV12-4 to TRBJ1-3; D is uncertain. V was cut by 8 bases and J by 4 bases, with 12 bases left in between. CDR3 length: 13 residues. The CDR3 coding sequence is TGTGCCAGCTCCCTAGCAGTGGGAAACACCATATATTTT. Translation: CASSLAVGNTIYF.

This clonotype came up a few times. The rearrangement links TRBV14 to TRBJ2-3; possible D gene TRBD2, 5 bases. Trimming left V 8 bases short and J 0 bases short, with 15 bases between. Germline-derived CDR1 and CDR2 are SGHDN and FVKESK. This CDR3 spans 15 amino acids. The CDR3 here is CASVTNRSSTDTQYF. The DNA of the CDR3 is TGTGCCAGCGTGACTAACCGGTCTAGCACAGATACGCAGTATTTT.

This clonotype turned up a few times. The chain couples TRBV18 to TRBJ2-7; 9 bases align to TRBD2. CDR1 is KGHSH, CDR2 LQKENI, per germline. The CDR3 has 16 residues. Losses at the gene ends were 0 bases for V and 0 bases for J; bases not matched to a gene: 3. The CDR3: CASSPPSGGTSYEQYF. CDR3 nucleotide sequence: TGTGCCAGCTCACCACCTAGCGGGGGTACCTCCTACGAGCAGTACTTC.

This clonotype was picked up a small number of times. The chain has TRBV7-2 and TRBJ2-1; TRBD1 or TRBD2 may be the D gene (5 bases each). Germline V lookup: CDR1 SGHTA, CDR2 FQGNSA. V was cut by 3 bases and J by 6 bases, with 15 bases left in between. The CDR3 contains 15 residues. This CDR3 reads CASSFSGPGVNEQFF. The CDR3 DNA reads TGTGCCAGCAGCTTCTCGGGGCCTGGGGTCAATGAGCAGTTCTTC.

The chain employs TRBV27 and TRBJ2-5; 7 positions agree with TRBD2. The CDR3 loop spans 18 amino acids. V gave up 9 bases and J gave up 4 bases; unmatched junction bases: 23. Germline values: CDR1 MNHEY, CDR2 SMNVEV (reference sequence). Here the CDR3 reads CASSAGGFTRPGGETQYF. In DNA, the CDR3 is TGTGCCAGTTCTGCCGGGGGGTTCACTAGGCCCGGTGGAGAGACCCAGTACTTC.

This rearrangement joins TRBV13 to TRBJ2-5; possible D gene TRBD2, 5 bases. Matching the DNA end better, TRBJ2-1 makes the J call doubtful. There are 14 residues in the CDR3. Per germline, CDR1 PRHDT and CDR2 FYEKMQ (reference sequence). CDR3 residues: CASSPPGVYNEQFF. The CDR3 DNA reads as TGTGCCAGCAGCCCGCCCGGGGTTTACAATGAGCAGTTCTTC.

The chain joins TRBV5-5 to TRBJ2-7, with 9 bases identical to TRBD1. The CDR3 runs 15 residues. V lost 3 bases, J lost 5 bases, and 9 bases stayed unmatched. The germline CDR1 and CDR2 sequences are SGHKS and YYEKEE (reference sequence). The CDR3 is CASSYRDRVSDEQYF. The DNA of the CDR3 is TGTGCCAGCAGCTACCGGGACAGGGTATCGGACGAGCAGTACTTC.

The chain carries TRBV5-1 and TRBJ1-1; D gene uncertain. CDR3 size: 15 residues. The ends were cut back, 0 bases at V and 5 bases at J, with 14 bases in the middle. CDR1 is SGHRS and CDR2 is YFSETQ in the germline V gene. CDR3 DNA sequence: TGCGCCAGCAGCTTGGTCGAGGGTTTGCGTACTGAAGCTTTCTTT. As protein: CASSLVEGLRTEAFF.

This chain links TRBV3-1 with TRBJ2-5; D gene ambiguous. The J call may be incorrect, as the DNA end agrees better with TRBJ2-7. Germline loops: CDR1 LGHDT, CDR2 YNNKEL (reference sequence). The CDR3 has 12 residues. CDR3 coding DNA: TGTGCCAGCAGCTTTAGACTCTCCGAGCAGTACTTC. It encodes CASSFRLSEQYF.

This rearrangement joins TRBV5-1 to TRBJ1-4, with D tentatively TRBD1 (5 bases). The CDR3 sequence is 13 residues long. Germline V gene sequence: CDR1 SGHRS, CDR2 YFSETQ. V lost 3 bases, J lost 3 bases, and 6 bases lay in between. CDR3 in DNA: TGCGCCAGCAGCTGGGGCCCTAATGAAAAACTGTTTTTT. Residues: CASSWGPNEKLFF.

V is TRBV6-5 and J is TRBJ2-2; 10 bases fit TRBD1. This CDR3 region has 17 residues. Per germline, CDR1 MNHEY and CDR2 SVGAGI. V shed 0 bases and J 4 bases; nucleotides not matched to a gene: 5. As DNA, the CDR3 is TGTGCCAGCAGTTACTCATGGACAGGGGGTCGCACCGGGGAGCTGTTTTTT. This codes for CASSYSWTGGRTGELFF.

The rearrangement uses TRBV20-1 and TRBJ2-5; D might be TRBD1 (6 bases). Trimming took off 3 bases at V and 5 bases at J, with 19 bases between the two ends. The CDR3 totals 15 residues. Germline CDR1 reads DFQATT; CDR2 reads SNEGSKA (reference sequence). The CDR3 reads CSARPLARGFETQYF. CDR3 in DNA: TGCAGTGCTAGGCCCCTAGCCAGGGGTTTCGAGACCCAGTACTTC.

V and J are TRBV10-3 and TRBJ2-7, with 8 positions matching TRBD1. J was trimmed by 4 bases and V by 2 bases; bases with no gene match: 10. The CDR3 has 16 residues. CDR1 is ENHRY, CDR2 SYGVKD, per germline. This chain's CDR3 is CAISETSIGQGYEQYF. For the CDR3, the DNA is TGTGCCATCAGTGAGACCTCCATAGGACAGGGTTACGAGCAGTACTTC.

The table lists this clonotype with a few counts. V and J are TRBV30 and TRBJ1-5; D is unresolved. Deletions cut 3 bases from V and 3 bases from J, with 9 bases between. CDR3 length: 13 amino acids. Germline CDR1 reads GTSNPN; CDR2 reads SVGIG (reference sequence). The CDR3 sequence is CAWSSSDNQPQHF. The CDR3 nucleotides read TGTGCCTGGAGCTCGAGTGACAATCAGCCCCAGCATTTT. Together with reference TRBV30 and TRBJ1-5, the CDR3 gives the full variable domain: SQTIHQWPATLVQPVGSPLSLECTVEGTSNPNLYWYRQAAGRGLQLLFYSVGIGQISSEVPQNLSASRPQDRQFILSSKKLLLSDSGFYLCAWSSSDNQPQHFGDGTRLSIL.

A note on this clonotype: The junction differs from germline at one of its ends, possibly a read error. V is TRBV12-3 or TRBV12-4 and J is TRBJ1-4; no clear D. The CDR3 is 15 amino acids. CDR3 nucleotides: TGTGCCAGCAGACCTAGGGTCGAGGTTAATGGAAAACTGTTTTTT. It is translated as CASRPRVEVNGKLFF.